A single sample gave rise to the 31 T cell receptor beta chains below, sequenced in a study of TIL therapy for anti-PD-1-resistant metastatic lung cancer. The immunoSEQ assay was v3. TCRdb's copy holds only in-frame clones and misses some; the assay was immunoSEQ multiplex PCR. The sample includes some 37,000 clones, less than 75% seen only once; the top ten take over 5.5%. Time point indicated: pre-treatment sample, taken before nivolumab and TIL therapy. Material: blood, obtained at baseline. These receptors came from a person aged 25-80 years with non-small cell lung cancer.

This rearrangement joins TRBV6-4 to TRBJ2-1; TRBD1 agrees at 8 bases. The CDR3 runs to 15 residues. Germline V gene data show CDR1 as MRHNA and CDR2 as SNTAGT. The V segment lost 6 bases and the J segment 4 bases; nucleotides outside the gene matches: 8. In DNA form, the CDR3 reads TGTGCCAGCAGCCTGACAGGGGAGTCATACAATGAGCAGTTCTTC. Protein product: CASSLTGESYNEQFF.

The chain couples TRBV28 to TRBJ1-5, with unresolved D. Trimming removed 5 bases at V and 1 base at J, with 9 bases between. The CDR3 loop spans 14 amino acids. Looked up from germline, CDR1 is MDHEN and CDR2 is SYDVKM. CDR3: CASSSPGSNQPQHF. CDR3 DNA sequence: TGTGCCAGCAGTAGCCCGGGGAGCAATCAGCCCCAGCATTTT.

In this sample, this clone turned up a few times. J is TRBJ1-2 and V is TRBV15; D is undetermined. Between the trimmed V and J ends, which lost 0 bases and 7 bases, there was a span of 9 bases. The CDR3 loop spans 13 amino acids. Per germline, CDR1 LNHNV and CDR2 YYDKDF (reference sequence). The CDR3 protein is CATSRDRGVGYTF. CDR3 coding DNA: TGTGCCACCAGCAGAGATCGTGGGGTTGGCTACACCTTC.

The CDR3 reads CAISSGGWNEQFF. The CDR3 nucleotides read TGTGCCATCTCCAGCGGGGGGTGGAATGAGCAGTTCTTC. The gene calls are TRBV19 and TRBJ2-1, with 9 bases lining up with TRBD2. Germline CDR1 reads LNHDA; CDR2 reads SQIVND (reference sequence). There are 13 residues in the CDR3. The trim removed 10 bases at V and 7 bases at J, leaving 8 bases unmatched.

V is TRBV14 and J is TRBJ1-1, with D hard to call. V lost 1 base to trimming and J lost 2 bases, with 11 bases between them. Per germline, CDR1 SGHDN and CDR2 FVKESK. CDR3 length: 15 residues. CDR3 in DNA: TGTGCCAGCAGCCAAGCTACCGGGATTAACACTGAAGCTTTCTTT. It specifies CASSQATGINTEAFF.

This clone has only a few counts. The chain joins TRBV2 to TRBJ1-5; D gene unclear. Germline CDR1 SNHLY, CDR2 FYNNEI. V shed 6 bases and J shed 5 bases, with 17 bases lying between them. This CDR3 is 15 amino acids long. CDR3 in DNA: TGTGCCAGCAGGCCGAGGGATTTAAAAGATCAGCCCCAGCATTTT. It codes for CASRPRDLKDQPQHF.

The rearrangement links TRBV19 to TRBJ2-2, with D possibly matching TRBD2 (6 bases). Trimming took 6 bases from V and 2 from J, leaving 16 bases between them. The CDR3 sequence is 16 residues long. Germline V gene sequence: CDR1 LNHDA, CDR2 SQIVND (reference sequence). This CDR3 is CASRGTTGLNTGELFF. The CDR3, as DNA: TGTGCCAGTAGGGGGACGACGGGACTCAACACCGGGGAGCTGTTTTTT.

The V call is TRBV28, the J call TRBJ2-3; either TRBD1 or TRBD2 may fit D (5 bases each). The length of the CDR3 is 16 residues. The V end lost 2 bases, the J end lost 4 bases, and 16 bases lay between the germline ends. Looked up from germline, CDR1 is MDHEN and CDR2 is SYDVKM. CDR3 bases: TGTGCCAGCAGTTTAGGCCCCGGGGCTAGCCCAGATACGCAGTATTTT. It encodes CASSLGPGASPDTQYF.

The chain links TRBV9 to TRBJ1-2; unclear D gene. Germline V CDR1 and CDR2: SGDLS, YYNGEE. The length of the CDR3 is 12 residues. Trimming removed 4 bases at V and 4 bases at J, with 8 bases between. The CDR3 here is CASSFWAYGYTF. The CDR3 bases are TGTGCCAGCAGCTTTTGGGCCTATGGCTACACCTTC.

The chain has TRBV5-1 and TRBJ2-7; TRBD2 might be the D (7 bases). V lost 0 bases and J 4 bases, leaving 14 bases between the germline ends. The CDR3 runs to 15 residues. The germline CDR1 and CDR2 sequences are SGHRS and YFSETQ. CDR3 protein: CASSLEGGRWYEQYF. The DNA for the CDR3 is TGCGCCAGCAGCTTGGAGGGGGGGCGGTGGTACGAGCAGTACTTC.

The rearrangement links TRBV5-5 to TRBJ1-5; no clear D gene. The CDR3 is 13 amino acids. V lost 0 bases and J lost 5, with 6 bases in between. Germline loops: CDR1 SGHKS, CDR2 YYEKEE (reference sequence). In nucleotides, the CDR3 is TGTGCCAGCAGCTTGGGCTCGGATCAGCCCCAGCATTTT. Its translation is CASSLGSDQPQHF.

The gene calls are TRBV28 and TRBJ1-2, with D hard to call. CDR1 is MDHEN, CDR2 SYDVKM, per germline. This CDR3 has 17 residues. Trimming shortened V by 6 bases and J by 5 bases, and 25 bases separated the two germline ends. CDR3 region: CASSSENLLGIKYGYTF. CDR3 sequence (DNA): TGTGCCAGCAGCTCTGAAAATTTGTTAGGGATCAAGTATGGCTACACCTTC.

CDR3 coding DNA: TGCAGCGTTCCGACAGCGGTCACAGATACGCAGTATTTT. Protein sequence: CSVPTAVTDTQYF. The gene calls are TRBV29-1 and TRBJ2-3; possibly TRBD1 or TRBD2 for D (5 bases each). This CDR3 region has 13 residues. The germline V gene encodes CDR1 SQVTM and CDR2 ANQGSEA. V was trimmed by 5 bases and J by 2 bases, leaving 11 bases between them.

The chain has TRBV6-1 and TRBJ1-4, with D maybe TRBD1 (5 bases). CDR1 is MNHNS, CDR2 SASEGT, per germline. This CDR3 comprises 15 residues. V was pared by 7 bases and J by 4 bases, with 16 bases between. CDR3 nucleotide sequence: TGTGCCAGCACGCCACGGGGACCAAATAATGAAAAACTGTTTTTT. It translates to CASTPRGPNNEKLFF.

The rearrangement uses TRBV7-2 and TRBJ2-1; TRBD2 matches 8 bases. The CDR3 covers 18 residues. The trim removed 2 bases at V and 7 bases at J, leaving 16 bases unmatched. Germline CDR1 SGHTA, CDR2 FQGNSA. In DNA, the CDR3 is TGTGCCAGCAGCTTAAGGACTAGCAGGTGGTTGGTCGTGAATGAGCAGTTCTTC. This gives the protein CASSLRTSRWLVVNEQFF.

The rearrangement joins TRBV5-1 to TRBJ2-3, with 7 bases identical to TRBD2. The V and J ends lost 3 bases and 4 bases, in that order; junction bases with no gene match: 5. In germline, CDR1 is SGHRS, CDR2 YFSETQ. CDR3 length: 14 amino acids. DNA for the CDR3: TGCGCCAGCAGCTCTGGACTAGTGGCAGATACGCAGTATTTT. Translated, it gives CASSSGLVADTQYF.

This clone was detected only a few times. The rearrangement joins TRBV5-4 to TRBJ1-1, with D uncertain. Germline V gives CDR1 SGHNT, CDR2 YYREEE (reference sequence). Trimming pared 1 base from V and 1 base from J, leaving 5 bases between. The length of the CDR3 is 13 residues. The CDR3 DNA sequence: TGTGCCAGCAGCTTGCGGGGGAACACTGAAGCTTTCTTT. It yields the protein CASSLRGNTEAFF. Filled out from reference TRBV5-4 and TRBJ1-1, the complete variable domain reads ETGVTQSPTHLIKTRGQQVTLRCSSQSGHNTVSWYQQALGQGPQFIFQYYREEENGRGNFPPRFSGLQFPNYSSELNVNALELDDSALYLCASSLRGNTEAFFGQGTRLTVV.

V gene TRBV7-8 combines with J gene TRBJ2-2; no definite D call. In germline, CDR1 is SGHVS, CDR2 FQNEAQ. There are 16 residues in the CDR3. The V end lost 5 bases, the J end lost 1 base, and 14 bases lay between the germline ends. CDR3 coding DNA: TGTGCCAGCAGCCCCCTGCGTGTGGGGAACACCGGGGAGCTGTTTTTT. It translates to CASSPLRVGNTGELFF.

The chain uses TRBV7-2 and TRBJ1-3, with D hard to call. Trimming removed 5 bases from V and 1 base from J, with 9 bases in between. The CDR3 is 14 amino acids. Looked up from germline, CDR1 is SGHTA and CDR2 is FQGNSA. This chain's CDR3 is CASSLLTSGNTIYF. CDR3 DNA sequence: TGTGCCAGCAGCCTTTTGACATCTGGAAACACCATATATTTT.

The gene calls are TRBV4-2 and TRBJ1-4; D uncertain. The CDR3 runs to 15 residues. Germline loops: CDR1 LGHNA, CDR2 YNFKEQ. The germline V and J ends were trimmed by 0 bases and 7 bases, with 12 bases remaining between them. The CDR3 is CASSQEGAEAEKLFF. The CDR3 DNA follows: TGTGCCAGCAGCCAAGAAGGCGCAGAGGCTGAAAAACTGTTTTTT.

This clone was picked up one time. The rearrangement uses TRBV28 and TRBJ2-1; D unclear. CDR1 and CDR2 (germline): MDHEN, SYDVKM. The V gene lost 7 bases and the J gene lost 4 bases, with 11 bases spanning the gap. CDR3 length: 13 amino acids. The CDR3 loop is CASTVLPYNEQFF. DNA of the CDR3: TGTGCCAGCACAGTGCTTCCATACAATGAGCAGTTCTTC.

The J gene is TRBJ2-2, the V gene TRBV30; TRBD1 agrees at 8 bases. Germline V gene sequence: CDR1 GTSNPN, CDR2 SVGIG (reference sequence). After removal of 4 bases from V and 1 base from J, the junction contained 5 bases not matched to a gene. CDR3 length: 15 amino acids. In nucleotides, the CDR3 is TGTGCCTGGAATAGACAGGGGAAGAACACCGGGGAGCTGTTTTTT. Protein: CAWNRQGKNTGELFF. The whole variable domain, filled in from reference TRBV30 and TRBJ2-2, reads SQTIHQWPATLVQPVGSPLSLECTVEGTSNPNLYWYRQAAGRGLQLLFYSVGIGQISSEVPQNLSASRPQDRQFILSSKKLLLSDSGFYLCAWNRQGKNTGELFFGEGSRLTVL.

The chain is built from TRBV28 and TRBJ1-5; no clear D gene. The germline V gene has CDR1 MDHEN and CDR2 SYDVKM. This CDR3 contains 16 residues. The germline V and J ends were trimmed by 3 bases and 4 bases, with 16 bases remaining between them. CDR3 sequence (DNA): TGTGCCAGCAGTTTCATGGGCCGCGGCGGAAATCAGCCCCAGCATTTT. As protein: CASSFMGRGGNQPQHF.

The rearrangement uses TRBV18 and TRBJ2-1; TRBD2 agrees at 7 bases. Trimming removed 3 bases from V and 5 bases from J; junction bases left unmatched: 4. Looked up from germline, CDR1 is KGHSH and CDR2 is LQKENI. CDR3 size: 14 residues. Here the CDR3 reads CASSPLAVNNEQFF. In nucleotides, the CDR3 is TGTGCCAGCTCACCTCTAGCGGTCAACAATGAGCAGTTCTTC.

The V and J genes are TRBV29-1 and TRBJ2-3; D is perhaps TRBD2 (5 bases). Germline V gives CDR1 SQVTM, CDR2 ANQGSEA. This CDR3 has 12 amino acids. V lost 5 bases, J lost 4 bases, and 10 bases lay in between. The CDR3 is CSVRRGSDTQYF. CDR3 nucleotide sequence: TGCAGCGTTCGTCGGGGATCAGATACGCAGTATTTT.

The genes are TRBV4-2 and TRBJ2-2; TRBD1 aligns across 9 bases. The length of the CDR3 is 15 residues. Germline trimming cut 4 bases from V and 4 bases from J; bases unmatched to any gene: 4. The germline CDR1 and CDR2 sequences are LGHNA and YNFKEQ. CDR3 DNA: TGTGCCAGCAGCCCTAGGACAGGGGCCACCGGGGAGCTGTTTTTT. Translating it yields CASSPRTGATGELFF.

The V and J genes are TRBV18 and TRBJ2-1, with TRBD2 identical over 10 bases. V dropped 3 bases and J dropped 4; count of bases not matched to a gene: 6. This CDR3 is 16 amino acids long. Germline V gives CDR1 KGHSH, CDR2 LQKENI. CDR3 sequence reads: CASSPYSGGPYNEQFF. CDR3 nucleotides: TGTGCCAGCTCACCCTATAGCGGGGGGCCGTACAATGAGCAGTTCTTC.

This clone has only one observation. The chain employs TRBV7-2 and TRBJ1-4, with D possibly being TRBD1 (5 bases). The germline V gene encodes CDR1 SGHTA and CDR2 FQGNSA. V was trimmed by 3 bases and J by 7 bases, leaving 12 bases between them. The CDR3 covers 14 residues. CDR3 in amino acids: CASSFGLRGEKLFF. CDR3 coding DNA: TGTGCCAGCAGCTTCGGACTGAGGGGTGAAAAACTGTTTTTT.

The V gene is TRBV27, the J gene TRBJ2-3, with TRBD2 matching over 15 bases. The CDR3 spans 18 residues. The V gene end was trimmed by 6 bases and the J gene end by 4 bases; junction bases not matched to a gene: 11. From germline, CDR1 is MNHEY and CDR2 SMNVEV (reference sequence). CDR3 sequence: CASSSQGLAGGPSDTQYF. CDR3 DNA: TGTGCCAGCAGCTCCCAAGGACTAGCGGGGGGGCCGTCAGATACGCAGTATTTT.

This clone was observed a handful of times. V usage is TRBV7-3 and J usage is TRBJ1-1; D perhaps matches TRBD1 (5 bases). V lost 5 bases and J lost 4, with 11 bases in between. The CDR3 extends over 13 amino acids. The germline V gene encodes CDR1 SGHTA and CDR2 FQGTGA. CDR3 loop: CASSRQPTTEAFF. CDR3 nucleotides: TGTGCCAGCAGCCGACAGCCGACCACTGAAGCTTTCTTT.

The chain is built from TRBV5-6 and TRBJ1-2; possibly TRBD1 for D (5 bases). The CDR3 is made up of 14 amino acids. CDR1 is SGHDT and CDR2 is YYEEEE in the germline V gene. Trimming cost V 7 bases and J 8 bases, with 21 bases left between them. The CDR3 reads CASSSDWGTRGYTF. The CDR3, as DNA: TGTGCCAGCTCAAGCGATTGGGGGACGAGGGGCTACACCTTC.